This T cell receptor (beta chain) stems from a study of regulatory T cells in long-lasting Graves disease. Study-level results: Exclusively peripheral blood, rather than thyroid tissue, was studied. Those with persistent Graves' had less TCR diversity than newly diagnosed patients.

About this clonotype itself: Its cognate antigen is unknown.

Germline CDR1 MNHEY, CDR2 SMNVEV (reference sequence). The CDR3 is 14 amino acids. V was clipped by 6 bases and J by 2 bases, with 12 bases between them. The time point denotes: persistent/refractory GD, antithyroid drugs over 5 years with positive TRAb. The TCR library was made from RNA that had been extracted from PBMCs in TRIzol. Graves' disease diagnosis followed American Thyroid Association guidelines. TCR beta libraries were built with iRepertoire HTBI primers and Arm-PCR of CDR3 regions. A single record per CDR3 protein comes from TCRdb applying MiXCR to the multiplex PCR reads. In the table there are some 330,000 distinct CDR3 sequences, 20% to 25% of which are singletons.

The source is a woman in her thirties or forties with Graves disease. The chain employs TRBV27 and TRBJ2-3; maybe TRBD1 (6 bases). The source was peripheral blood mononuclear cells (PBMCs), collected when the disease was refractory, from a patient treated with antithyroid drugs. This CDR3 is CASSFGGFTDTQYF. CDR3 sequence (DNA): TGTGCCAGCAGCTTTGGGGGCTTCACAGATACGCAGTATTTT.